The clone carrying this T cell receptor (beta chain) has only one observation. Trimming took 4 bases from V and 4 from J; bases not matched to a gene: 3. This CDR3 spans 13 amino acids. Germline V gene lookup returns CDR1 SGHTA and CDR2 FQGNSA. The data were produced by immunoSEQ multiplex PCR, yet TCRdb's version contains in-frame clones alone and is incomplete. This sample has around 330,000 clones, with more than 90% found just once. The data belong to a study of blood T cell repertoires in COVID-19. As for the study in general: Acute and convalescent COVID-19 samples came from the United States, Italy and Spain.

Participants were placed into cohorts based on the clinical history they reported. Among Cohort 3 donors, those recovered had two negative PCRs, clearance, or symptom resolution. What was sequenced was PBMCs or T cells enriched from blood (not recorded which). The receptor was derived from a man aged 55 to 70 who had recovered from COVID-19. V is TRBV7-2 and J is TRBJ2-5; TRBD1 matches 7 bases. The CDR3, as DNA: TGTGCCAGCAGCTCGGGACAGCGAGAGACCCAGTACTTC. Protein: CASSSGQRETQYF.